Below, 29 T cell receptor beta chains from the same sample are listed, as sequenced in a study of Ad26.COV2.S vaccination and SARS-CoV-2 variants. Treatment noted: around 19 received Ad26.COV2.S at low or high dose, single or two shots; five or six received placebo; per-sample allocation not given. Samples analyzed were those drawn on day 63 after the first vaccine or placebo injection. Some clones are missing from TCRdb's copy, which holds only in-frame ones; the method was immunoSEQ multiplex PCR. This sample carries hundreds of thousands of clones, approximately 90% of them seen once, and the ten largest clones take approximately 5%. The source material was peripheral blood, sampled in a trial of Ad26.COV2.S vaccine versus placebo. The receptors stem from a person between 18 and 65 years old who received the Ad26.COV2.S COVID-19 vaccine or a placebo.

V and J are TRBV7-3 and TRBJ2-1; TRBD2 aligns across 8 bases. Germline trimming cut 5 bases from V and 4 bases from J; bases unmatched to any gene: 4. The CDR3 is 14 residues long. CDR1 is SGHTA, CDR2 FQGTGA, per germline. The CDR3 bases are TGTGCCAGCAGCGCTAGCGGGCCTTACAATGAGCAGTTCTTC. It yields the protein CASSASGPYNEQFF.

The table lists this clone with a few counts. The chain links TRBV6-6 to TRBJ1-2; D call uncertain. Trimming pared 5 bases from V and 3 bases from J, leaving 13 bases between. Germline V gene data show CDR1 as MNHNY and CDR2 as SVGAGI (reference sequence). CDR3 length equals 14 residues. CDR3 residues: CASSGYPSDYGYTF. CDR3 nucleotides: TGTGCCAGCAGTGGATATCCGAGCGACTATGGCTACACCTTC.

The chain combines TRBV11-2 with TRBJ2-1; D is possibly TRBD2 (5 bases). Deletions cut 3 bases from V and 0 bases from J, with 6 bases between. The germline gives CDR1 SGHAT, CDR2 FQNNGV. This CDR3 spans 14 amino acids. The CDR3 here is CASSFEGSYNEQFF. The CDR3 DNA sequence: TGTGCCAGCAGCTTTGAGGGCTCCTACAATGAGCAGTTCTTC. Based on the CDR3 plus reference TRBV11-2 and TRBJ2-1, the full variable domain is EAGVAQSPRYKIIEKRQSVAFWCNPISGHATLYWYQQILGQGPKLLIQFQNNGVVDDSQLPKDRFSAERLKGVDSTLKIQPAKLEDSAVYLCASSFEGSYNEQFFGPGTRLTVL.

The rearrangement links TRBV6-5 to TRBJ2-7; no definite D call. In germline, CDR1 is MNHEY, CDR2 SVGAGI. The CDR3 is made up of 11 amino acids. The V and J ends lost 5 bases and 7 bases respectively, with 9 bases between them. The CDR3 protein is CASSLGREQYF. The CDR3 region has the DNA TGTGCCAGCAGTCTTGGTAGAGAGCAGTACTTC.

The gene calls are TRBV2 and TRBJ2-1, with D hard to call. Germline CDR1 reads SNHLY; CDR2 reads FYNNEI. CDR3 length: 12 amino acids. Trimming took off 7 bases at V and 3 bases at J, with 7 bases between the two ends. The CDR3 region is CASKGNYNEQFF. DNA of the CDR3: TGTGCCAGCAAAGGGAACTACAATGAGCAGTTCTTC.

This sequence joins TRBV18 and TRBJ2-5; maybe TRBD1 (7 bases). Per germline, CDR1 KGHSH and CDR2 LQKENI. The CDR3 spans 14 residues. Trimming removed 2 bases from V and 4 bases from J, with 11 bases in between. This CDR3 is CASSPDQGGETQYF. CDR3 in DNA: TGTGCCAGCTCACCAGACCAGGGGGGAGAGACCCAGTACTTC.

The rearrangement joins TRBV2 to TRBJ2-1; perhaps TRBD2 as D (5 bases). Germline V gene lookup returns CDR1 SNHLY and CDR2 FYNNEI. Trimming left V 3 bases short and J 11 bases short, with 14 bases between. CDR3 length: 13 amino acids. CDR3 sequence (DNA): TGTGCCAGCAGTGACGAGACGGGGAATCAGCAGTTCTTC. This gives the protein CASSDETGNQQFF.

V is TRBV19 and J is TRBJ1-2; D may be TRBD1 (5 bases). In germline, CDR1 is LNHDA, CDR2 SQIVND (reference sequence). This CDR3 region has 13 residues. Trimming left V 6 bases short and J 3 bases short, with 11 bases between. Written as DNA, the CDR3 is TGTGCCAGTAGCATGGAGGGGTACTATGGCTACACCTTC. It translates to CASSMEGYYGYTF.

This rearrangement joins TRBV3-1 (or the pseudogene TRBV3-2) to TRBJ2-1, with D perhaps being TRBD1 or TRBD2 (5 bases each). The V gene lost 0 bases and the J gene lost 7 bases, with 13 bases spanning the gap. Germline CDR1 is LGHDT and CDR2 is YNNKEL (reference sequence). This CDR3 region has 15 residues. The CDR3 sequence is CASSQERGDWNEQFF. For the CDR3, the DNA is TGTGCCAGCAGCCAAGAAAGAGGGGATTGGAATGAGCAGTTCTTC.

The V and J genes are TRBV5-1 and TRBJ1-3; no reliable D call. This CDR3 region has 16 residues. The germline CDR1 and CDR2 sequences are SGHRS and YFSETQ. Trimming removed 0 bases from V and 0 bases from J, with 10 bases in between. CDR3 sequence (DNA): TGCGCCAGCAGCTTGGGTTCCGAGGTCTCTGGAAACACCATATATTTT. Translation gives CASSLGSEVSGNTIYF.

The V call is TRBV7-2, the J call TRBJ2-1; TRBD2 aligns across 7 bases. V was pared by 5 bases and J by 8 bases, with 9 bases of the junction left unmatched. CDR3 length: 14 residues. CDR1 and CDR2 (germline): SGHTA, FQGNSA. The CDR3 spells CASSTGLEGYEQFF. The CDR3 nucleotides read TGTGCCAGCAGCACCGGACTAGAGGGCTATGAGCAGTTCTTC.

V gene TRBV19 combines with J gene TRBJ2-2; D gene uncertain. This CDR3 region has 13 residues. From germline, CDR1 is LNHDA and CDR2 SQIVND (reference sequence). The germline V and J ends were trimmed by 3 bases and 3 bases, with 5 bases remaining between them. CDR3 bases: TGTGCCAGTAGTATGGGATACACCGGGGAGCTGTTTTTT. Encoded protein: CASSMGYTGELFF. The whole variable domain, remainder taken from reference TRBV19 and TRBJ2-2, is DGGITQSPKYLFRKEGQNVTLSCEQNLNHDAMYWYRQDPGQGLRLIYYSQIVNDFQKGDIAEGYSVSREKKESFPLTVTSAQKNPTAFYLCASSMGYTGELFFGEGSRLTVL.

CDR3 amino acids: CASSYTGRTEAFF. CDR3 coding DNA: TGTGCCAGCAGTTACACAGGGCGCACTGAAGCTTTCTTT. V is TRBV6-5 and J is TRBJ1-1; D possibly corresponds to TRBD1 (6 bases). The germline gives CDR1 MNHEY, CDR2 SVGAGI. The CDR3 consists of 13 residues. Trimming removed 2 bases at V and 4 bases at J, with 8 bases between.

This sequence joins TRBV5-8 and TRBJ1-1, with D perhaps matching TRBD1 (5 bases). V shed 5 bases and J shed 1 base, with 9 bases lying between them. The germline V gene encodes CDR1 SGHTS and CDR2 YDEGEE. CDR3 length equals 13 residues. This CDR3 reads CASRLTGNTEAFF. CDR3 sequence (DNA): TGTGCCAGCAGACTTACAGGGAACACTGAAGCTTTCTTT.

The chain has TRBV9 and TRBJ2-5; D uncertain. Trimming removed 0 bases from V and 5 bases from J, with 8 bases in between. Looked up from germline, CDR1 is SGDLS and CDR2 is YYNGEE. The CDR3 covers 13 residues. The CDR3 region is CASSVDVTETQYF. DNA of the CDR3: TGTGCCAGCAGCGTAGATGTTACGGAGACCCAGTACTTC.

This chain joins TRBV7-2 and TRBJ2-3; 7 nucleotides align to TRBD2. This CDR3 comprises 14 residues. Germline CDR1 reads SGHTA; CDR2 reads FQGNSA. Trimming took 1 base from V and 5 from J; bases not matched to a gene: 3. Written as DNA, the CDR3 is TGTGCCAGCAGCTTAGGCGGGAGTGTAGATACGCAGTATTTT. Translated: CASSLGGSVDTQYF. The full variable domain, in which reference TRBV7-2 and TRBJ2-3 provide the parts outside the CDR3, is GAGVSQSPSNKVTEKGKDVELRCDPISGHTALYWYRQSLGQGLEFLIYFQGNSAPDKSGLPSDRFSAERTGGSVSTLTIQRTQQEDSAVYLCASSLGGSVDTQYFGPGTRLTVL.

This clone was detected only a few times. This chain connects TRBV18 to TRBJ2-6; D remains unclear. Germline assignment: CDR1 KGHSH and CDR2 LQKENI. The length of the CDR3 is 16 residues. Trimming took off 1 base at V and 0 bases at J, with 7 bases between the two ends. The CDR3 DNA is TGTGCCAGCTCACCACTCTGGCTCTCTGGGGCCAACGTCCTGACTTTC. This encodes CASSPLWLSGANVLTF.

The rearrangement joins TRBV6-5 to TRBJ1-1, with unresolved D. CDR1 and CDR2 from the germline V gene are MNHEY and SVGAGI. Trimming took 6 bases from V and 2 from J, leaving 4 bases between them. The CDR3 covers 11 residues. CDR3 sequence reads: CASRYNTEAFF. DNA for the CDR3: TGTGCCAGCAGGTACAACACTGAAGCTTTCTTT.

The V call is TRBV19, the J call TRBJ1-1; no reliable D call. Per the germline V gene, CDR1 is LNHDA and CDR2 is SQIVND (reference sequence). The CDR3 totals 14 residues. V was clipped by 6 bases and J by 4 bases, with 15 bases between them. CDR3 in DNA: TGTGCCAGTAGCCCCACGCTACACGTCACTGAAGCTTTCTTT. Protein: CASSPTLHVTEAFF.

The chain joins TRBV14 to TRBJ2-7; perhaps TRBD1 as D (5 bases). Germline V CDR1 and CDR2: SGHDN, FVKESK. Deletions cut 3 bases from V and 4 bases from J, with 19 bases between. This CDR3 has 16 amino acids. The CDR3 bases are TGTGCCAGCAGCCAGGGGCTTGTGGCGGAAGGGTACGAGCAGTACTTC. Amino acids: CASSQGLVAEGYEQYF. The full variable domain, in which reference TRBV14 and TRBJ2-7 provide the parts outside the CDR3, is EAGVTQFPSHSVIEKGQTVTLRCDPISGHDNLYWYRRVMGKEIKFLLHFVKESKQDESGMPNNRFLAERTGGTYSTLKVQPAELEDSGVYFCASSQGLVAEGYEQYFGPGTRLTVT.

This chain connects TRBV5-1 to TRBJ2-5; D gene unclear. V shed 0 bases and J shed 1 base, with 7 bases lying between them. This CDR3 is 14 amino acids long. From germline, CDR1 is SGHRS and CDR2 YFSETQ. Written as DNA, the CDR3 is TGCGCCAGCAGCTTGGGACCGTCCCAAGAGACCCAGTACTTC. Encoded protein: CASSLGPSQETQYF.

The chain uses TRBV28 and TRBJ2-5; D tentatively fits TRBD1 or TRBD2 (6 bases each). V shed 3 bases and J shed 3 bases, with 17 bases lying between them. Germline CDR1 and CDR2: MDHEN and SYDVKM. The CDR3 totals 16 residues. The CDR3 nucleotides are TGTGCCAGCAGTTTTCCCCCGGGGGCAGAGAAAGAGACCCAGTACTTC. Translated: CASSFPPGAEKETQYF.

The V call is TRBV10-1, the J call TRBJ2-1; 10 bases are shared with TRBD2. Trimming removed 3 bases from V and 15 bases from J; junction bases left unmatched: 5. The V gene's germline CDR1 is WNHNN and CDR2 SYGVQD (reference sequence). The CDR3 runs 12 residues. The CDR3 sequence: CASSESGRAPFF. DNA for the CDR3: TGCGCCAGCAGTGAAAGCGGGAGGGCCCCGTTCTTC.

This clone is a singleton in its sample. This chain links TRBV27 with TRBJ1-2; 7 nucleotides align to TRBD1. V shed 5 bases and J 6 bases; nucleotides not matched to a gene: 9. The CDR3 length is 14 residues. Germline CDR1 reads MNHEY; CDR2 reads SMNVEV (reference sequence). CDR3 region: CASSPGQRVDGYTF. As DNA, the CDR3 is TGTGCCAGCAGTCCGGGACAGAGGGTTGATGGCTACACCTTC.

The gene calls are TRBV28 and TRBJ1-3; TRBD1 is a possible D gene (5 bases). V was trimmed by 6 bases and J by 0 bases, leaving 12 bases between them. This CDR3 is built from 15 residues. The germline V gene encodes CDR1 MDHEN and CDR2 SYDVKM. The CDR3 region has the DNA TGTGCCAGCAGCCGACAGAGATCCTCTGGAAACACCATATATTTT. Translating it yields CASSRQRSSGNTIYF.

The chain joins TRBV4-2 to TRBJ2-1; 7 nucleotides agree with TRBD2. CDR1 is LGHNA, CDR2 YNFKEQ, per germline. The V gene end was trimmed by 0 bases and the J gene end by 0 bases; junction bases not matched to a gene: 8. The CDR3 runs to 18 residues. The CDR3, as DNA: TGTGCCAGCAGCCAAGATTTTGGAGGGAGGGTCTCCTACAATGAGCAGTTCTTC. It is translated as CASSQDFGGRVSYNEQFF.

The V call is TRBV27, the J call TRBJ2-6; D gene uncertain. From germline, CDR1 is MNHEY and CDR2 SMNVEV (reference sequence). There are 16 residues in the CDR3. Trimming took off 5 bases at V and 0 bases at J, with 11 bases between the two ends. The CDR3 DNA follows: TGTGCCAGCAGTCCGGGTGATGTCTCTGGGGCCAACGTCCTGACTTTC. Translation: CASSPGDVSGANVLTF.

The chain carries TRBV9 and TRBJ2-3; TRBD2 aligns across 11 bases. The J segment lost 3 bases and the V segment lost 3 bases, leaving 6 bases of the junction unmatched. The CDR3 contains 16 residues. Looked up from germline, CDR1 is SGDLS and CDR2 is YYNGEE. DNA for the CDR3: TGTGCCAGCAGCGATCTTAGCGGGGGGGCTACAGATACGCAGTATTTT. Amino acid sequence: CASSDLSGGATDTQYF.

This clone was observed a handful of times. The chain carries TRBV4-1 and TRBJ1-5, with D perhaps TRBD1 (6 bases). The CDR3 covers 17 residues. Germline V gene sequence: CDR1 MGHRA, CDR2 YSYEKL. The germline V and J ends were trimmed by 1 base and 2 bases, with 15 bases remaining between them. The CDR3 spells CASSQGGGALGNQPQHF. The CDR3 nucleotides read TGCGCCAGCAGCCAAGGTGGGGGGGCGCTGGGCAATCAGCCCCAGCATTTT.